This TCR beta chain originates from a study of identical twins. This clonotype was picked up many times. No antigen is known for it. Germline CDR1 is DFQATT and CDR2 is SNEGSKA (reference sequence). This CDR3 contains 16 residues. V was pared by 5 bases and J by 1 base, with 18 bases between. General observations from the study: Twins shared beta out-of-frame sequences in excess, but this excess was weaker.

With template switching, a universal primer site was added, and the cDNA carried unique molecular identifiers. TCRdb passed the 5' RACE reads through MiXCR, listing each CDR3 protein once. Of 700,000 or so distinct CDR3 sequences in the sample, less than 10% are singletons; the top ten hold about 0.98%. These data also formed part of another study, on yellow fever vaccine responses in identical twins.

The material sequenced was PBMCs. The chain links TRBV20-1 to TRBJ1-5, with D maybe TRBD1 (6 bases). The receptor was derived from a woman aged 18-35 years in good health. The CDR3 sequence is CSAPTFHRESNQPQHF. CDR3 nucleotides: TGCAGTGCTCCGACCTTTCACAGGGAAAGCAATCAGCCCCAGCATTTT.